The 25 T cell receptor beta chains given below trace back to one sample, sequenced in a study of tumor and adjacent non-tumor tissue in lung cancer. A modified ARM-PCR protocol with three rounds of nested PCR amplified TCRbeta. One entry per CDR3 protein, called by TCRdb with MiXCR from the multiplex PCR reads. This sample has about 70,000 distinct CDR3 sequences, with about three quarters found just once. No cell sorting was done before RNA was extracted from the tissue. Sequences were obtained from lung tumor tissue. These receptors were taken from a man in his 60s with non-small cell lung cancer.

Regarding this clonotype: Germline and junction disagree at one end, which may indicate a read error. The V and J genes are TRBV13 and TRBJ1-3; D gene uncertain. This CDR3 region has 13 residues. The germline CDR1 and CDR2 sequences are PRHDT and FYEKMQ (reference sequence). CDR3: CTSRLLGGNTIYF. In DNA, the CDR3 is TGTACCAGCAGACTACTTGGAGGAAACACCATATATTTT. Supplemented by reference TRBV13 and TRBJ1-3, the full variable domain reads AAGVIQSPRHLIKEKRETATLKCYPIPRHDTVYWYQQGPGQDPQFLISFYEKMQSDKGSIPDRFSAQQFSDYHSELNMSSLELGDSALYFCTSRLLGGNTIYFGEGSWLTVV.

This clonotype was recorded at least ten times. The V and J genes are TRBV14 and TRBJ2-1, with D unclear. The CDR3 is 12 amino acids. V lost 0 bases and J lost 8, with 5 bases in between. From germline, CDR1 is SGHDN and CDR2 FVKESK. In DNA form, the CDR3 reads TGTGCCAGCAGCCAAGATTTCCATGAGCAGTTCTTC. This translates into CASSQDFHEQFF.

Notes on this clonotype: The junction departs from germline at one end; a sequencing error may be responsible. V usage is TRBV30 and J usage is TRBJ1-5; D is undetermined. Germline CDR1 is GTSNPN and CDR2 is SVGIG (reference sequence). The CDR3 consists of 16 residues. CDR3 in amino acids: CAWNRGGVYRNQPHHF. DNA of the CDR3: TGTGCTTGGAATCGGGGTGGGGTTTATCGCAATCAGCCCCACCATTTT. Filled out from reference TRBV30 and TRBJ1-5, the complete variable domain reads SQTIHQWPATLVQPVGSPLSLECTVEGTSNPNLYWYRQAAGRGLQLLFYSVGIGQISSEVPQNLSASRPQDRQFILSSKKLLLSDSGFYLCAWNRGGVYRNQPHHFGDGTRLSIL.

Comment on this clonotype: The junction shows a germline mismatch at one end, possibly a read error. This chain connects TRBV10-3 to TRBJ2-7; TRBD2 agrees at 8 bases. This CDR3 spans 14 amino acids. Germline CDR1 reads ENHRY; CDR2 reads SYGVKD. The CDR3 is CAISGLAGGYEQYF. The CDR3 coding sequence is TGTGCCATCAGTGGCCTGGCGGGAGGCTACGAGCAATACTTC.

Details on this clonotype: Germline and junction disagree at one end, which may indicate a read error. The chain couples TRBV28 to TRBJ2-3; tentatively, D is TRBD2 (6 bases). Per germline, CDR1 MDHEN and CDR2 SYDVKM. The CDR3 has 14 amino acids. The CDR3 DNA is TGTGCCAGCCGAACGGGAGATTTGACAGACACGCAGTATTTT. It yields the protein CASRTGDLTDTQYF.

This chain links TRBV29-1 with TRBJ1-1; TRBD1 might be the D (5 bases). The CDR3 sequence is 13 residues long. Trimming cost V 7 bases and J 4 bases, with 16 bases left between them. CDR1 and CDR2 (germline): SQVTM, ANQGSEA. CDR3 region: CSGNRRGGTEAFF. The CDR3 bases are TGCAGCGGAAATAGAAGGGGAGGCACTGAAGCTTTCTTT.

This sequence joins TRBV5-6 and TRBJ2-5; D might be TRBD1 or TRBD2, each matching 6 bases. V lost 3 bases to trimming and J lost 9 bases, with 24 bases between them. The CDR3 length is 16 residues. The germline gives CDR1 SGHDT, CDR2 YYEEEE. Written as DNA, the CDR3 is TGTGCCAGCAGCTCGGGGGACACACACAGGGTGCGGGCCCAGTACTTC. This encodes CASSSGDTHRVRAQYF.

This clonotype was counted many times. This chain uses TRBV7-3 with TRBJ2-1; perhaps D is TRBD1 or TRBD2 (5 bases each). Germline V gene data show CDR1 as SGHTA and CDR2 as FQGTGA. This CDR3 spans 12 amino acids. V gave up 2 bases and J gave up 8 bases, with 7 bases separating them. CDR3 bases: TGTGCCAGCAGCTTAGGGGGATATGAGCAGTTCTTC. This gives the protein CASSLGGYEQFF.

Of note for this clonotype: An end of the junction differs from the germline gene, which may be a read error. J is TRBJ2-7 and V is TRBV20-1; D is ambiguous. Germline CDR1 and CDR2: DFQATT and SNEGSKA (reference sequence). The CDR3 covers 11 residues. The CDR3 sequence is CSARGYYELYF. DNA for the CDR3: TGCAGTGCTAGGGGATACTACGAGCTGTACTTT.

The V and J genes are TRBV12-3 or TRBV12-4 and TRBJ2-1, with D perhaps TRBD2 (6 bases). Between the trimmed V and J ends, which lost 3 bases and 16 bases, there was a span of 22 bases. The CDR3 covers 14 residues. CDR3 sequence (DNA): TGTGCCAGCAGTTTTGTCGGGAGAGCCCATGAGGAATTCTTC. Amino acids: CASSFVGRAHEEFF.

On this clonotype itself: A much larger clone differs by one base, so this may be a read error. The V gene is TRBV5-6, the J gene TRBJ1-2; D is uncertain. This CDR3 comprises 13 residues. CDR1 is SGHDT, CDR2 YYEEEE, per germline. V shed 0 bases and J shed 7 bases, with 10 bases lying between them. The CDR3 DNA sequence: TGTGCCAGCAGCTTGGAACATTCCTGTGGCTACACCTTC. As protein: CASSLEHSCGYTF.

The chain links TRBV6-5 to TRBJ1-1; D call uncertain. Germline CDR1 reads MNHEY; CDR2 reads SVGAGI. Trimming removed 10 bases at V and 6 bases at J, with 24 bases between. The CDR3 sequence is 15 residues long. The CDR3 sequence is CANNYSRRGGAEAFF. The CDR3 DNA sequence: TGTGCCAACAATTACTCCCGCAGAGGTGGGGCTGAAGCTTTCTTT.

As concerns this clonotype: The junction departs from germline at one end; a sequencing error may be responsible. The gene calls are TRBV20-1 and TRBJ2-7; possibly TRBD1 for D (7 bases). The V gene's germline CDR1 is DFQATT and CDR2 SNEGSKA (reference sequence). The length of the CDR3 is 13 residues. CDR3 residues: CIARDGGGMGQYF. CDR3 DNA: TGCATTGCTAGAGATGGAGGGGGCATGGGGCAGTACTTC.

As regards this clonotype: Just one base apart from a much larger clone, this may be a read error. J is TRBJ1-1 and V is TRBV11-3, with D unresolved. This CDR3 has 14 amino acids. V lost 1 base, J lost 7 bases, and 13 bases lay in between. Germline V gene data show CDR1 as SGHNT and CDR2 as YENEEA. CDR3 coding DNA: TGTGCCAGCAGCTTAGGATGGGAGGGCAATGAAGCTTTCTTT. It encodes CASSLGWEGNEAFF. The entire variable domain, with the rest obtained from reference TRBV11-3 and TRBJ1-1, is as follows: EAGVVQSPRYKIIEKKQPVAFWCNPISGHNTLYWYLQNLGQGPELLIRYENEEAVDDSQLPKDRFSAERLKGVDSTLKIQPAELGDSAVYLCASSLGWEGNEAFFGQGTRLTVV.

This clonotype was counted once. Its ends do not fully match the called genes, so a read error is possible. The CDR3 protein is CSVVTDTHYF. CDR3 nucleotides: TGCAGTGTGGTGACAGATACGCATTATTTT. The V gene is TRBV20-1, the J gene TRBJ2-3, with a weak D call TRBD1 (5 bases). The CDR3 is 10 amino acids. Germline CDR1 is DFQATT and CDR2 is SNEGSKA (reference sequence).

As for this clonotype: The junction and the germline gene differ at one end; a read error may be behind it. The chain has TRBV11-2 and TRBJ2-1, with 10 nucleotides matching TRBD2. This CDR3 comprises 15 residues. Germline CDR1 reads SGHAT; CDR2 reads FQNNGV. CDR3 loop: CASSLETSGIDDQFF. CDR3 bases: TGTGCCAGCAGCTTAGAAACTAGCGGGATTGATGATCAGTTCTTC.

Points on this clonotype: The junction shows a germline mismatch at one end, possibly a read error. This sequence joins TRBV6-5 and TRBJ2-3, with TRBD2 identical over 13 bases. Germline CDR1 is MNHEY and CDR2 is SVGAGI. The CDR3 loop spans 18 amino acids. The CDR3 loop reads CANSYSPSLAGGPYTQCF. DNA for the CDR3: TGTGCCAACAGTTACTCTCCATCACTAGCGGGAGGGCCTTATACGCAGTGTTTT.

About this clonotype itself: As the CDR3 is not closed by the conserved phenylalanine or tryptophan, this likely results from a read error. The V and J genes are TRBV6-1 and TRBJ2-2; 11 positions agree with TRBD2. In germline, CDR1 is MNHNS, CDR2 SASEGT. The CDR3 consists of 15 residues. CDR3 residues: CASGELAGVTGELFI. CDR3 nucleotides: TGTGCCAGCGGTGAACTAGCGGGAGTCACTGGGGAGCTGTTTATT.

Comments on this clonotype: One junction end disagrees with the germline gene, perhaps due to a read error. The V gene is TRBV11-1, the J gene TRBJ2-2, with TRBD2 as a possible D gene (5 bases). The CDR3 runs to 14 residues. Germline V gives CDR1 SGHAT, CDR2 FQDESV (reference sequence). For the CDR3, the DNA is TGTGCCTGCAGCTATAATAGTGGCACCGGGAAGCTGTTTTTT. It codes for CACSYNSGTGKLFF.

About this clonotype itself: One end of the junction is discordant with germline, which a read error may explain. The chain employs TRBV11-1 and TRBJ2-1; no firm D call. Germline CDR1 is SGHAT and CDR2 is FQDESV (reference sequence). The CDR3 sequence is 15 residues long. The CDR3 region is CVSSLGVASDNDQFF. The CDR3 DNA is TGTGTCAGTAGCCTAGGAGTAGCTAGTGACAATGATCAGTTCTTC.

Comment on this clonotype: This may be a read error, as it is one base from a much larger clone. V is TRBV5-1 and J is TRBJ2-3; D gene unclear. V lost 0 bases and J lost 2, with 4 bases in between. The CDR3 consists of 13 residues. CDR1 is SGHRS and CDR2 is YFSETQ in the germline V gene. The CDR3 region has the DNA TGCGCCAGCAGCTTGGAGATCACAGATACGCAGTATTTT. Encoded protein: CASSLEITDTQYF.

Points on this clonotype: A much bigger clone sits one base away, suggesting this may be a read error. The V call is TRBV5-4, the J call TRBJ1-1; a possible D gene is TRBD1 (5 bases). V lost 1 base to trimming and J lost 0 bases, with 10 bases between them. The CDR3 is 15 amino acids. CDR1 and CDR2 from the germline V gene are SGHNT and YYREEE (reference sequence). The CDR3 DNA is TGTGCCAGCAGCTTGATGGGGGTCTTGAACACTGAAGCTTTCTTT. It yields the protein CASSLMGVLNTEAFF. Variable domain in full (rest from reference TRBV5-4 and TRBJ1-1): ETGVTQSPTHLIKTRGQQVTLRCSSQSGHNTVSWYQQALGQGPQFIFQYYREEENGRGNFPPRFSGLQFPNYSSELNVNALELDDSALYLCASSLMGVLNTEAFFGQGTRLTVV.

Regarding this clonotype: The junction departs from germline at one end; a sequencing error may be responsible. The CDR3 DNA reads as TGTGCCAGCGGATGGGCTAGCAGTCAGCCCCAGCATTTT. Its translation: CASGWASSQPQHF. The gene calls are TRBV28 and TRBJ1-5; no firm D call. CDR1 MDHEN and CDR2 SYDVKM come from the germline V gene. The CDR3 consists of 13 residues.

Points on this clonotype: The DNA is omitted, as the CDR3 cannot be located on it reliably, and the CDR3 follows TCRdb's listing. V usage is TRBV12-3 or TRBV12-4 and J usage is TRBJ1-4; TRBD1 reflects the table's D call only, with no check against the DNA. The CDR3 sequence runs 14 residues, both termini included. The CDR3 spells CSSSTSQGDEKLFF.

Points on this clonotype: A read error may produce the germline difference seen at one junction end. The chain has TRBV10-3 and TRBJ1-6; the D gene is possibly TRBD1 (5 bases). Germline V lookup: CDR1 ENHRY, CDR2 SYGVKD. This CDR3 is built from 14 residues. As DNA, the CDR3 is TGTGCCATCAGTGAGTCCCGGGGGGAGTCACCCCTAAACTTT. This gives the protein CAISESRGESPLNF.